These 2 T cell receptor beta chains were sequenced from one sample in a study of blood T cell repertoires in COVID-19 (dated by TCRdb to 2018 to 2021). Libraries were made using the immunoSEQ multiplex PCR assay. The table comes from immuneACCESS by way of TCRdb, which keeps in-frame sequences with V and J called. Part of the clones is missing from these tables; in studies checked, under half for an unresolved V gene and the rest for unknown reasons. The table for this sample lists 300,000 to 400,000 clones; approximately 90% of them were counted only once. About 1.1% of the sample rests with the top ten. Source material: PBMCs or T cells enriched from blood (not recorded which). These receptors came from a woman younger than 30 who had recovered from COVID-19.

This clone appeared once. The V call is TRBV9, the J call TRBJ2-6; D remains ambiguous. This CDR3 has 16 residues. CDR1 SGDLS and CDR2 YYNGEE come from the germline V gene. Trimming took off 0 bases at V and 0 bases at J, with 7 bases between the two ends. DNA of the CDR3: TGTGCCAGCAGCGTAGGACAAAGCTCTGGGGCCAACGTCCTGACTTTC. Translating it yields CASSVGQSSGANVLTF.

The CDR3 spells CSAPRFYEQYF. In nucleotides, the CDR3 is TGCAGTGCTCCCCGGTTTTACGAGCAGTACTTC. The rearrangement links TRBV20-1 to TRBJ2-7; unclear D gene. V lost 5 bases and J 4 bases, leaving 9 bases between the germline ends. The CDR3 runs 11 residues. CDR1 and CDR2 (germline): DFQATT, SNEGSKA (reference sequence).